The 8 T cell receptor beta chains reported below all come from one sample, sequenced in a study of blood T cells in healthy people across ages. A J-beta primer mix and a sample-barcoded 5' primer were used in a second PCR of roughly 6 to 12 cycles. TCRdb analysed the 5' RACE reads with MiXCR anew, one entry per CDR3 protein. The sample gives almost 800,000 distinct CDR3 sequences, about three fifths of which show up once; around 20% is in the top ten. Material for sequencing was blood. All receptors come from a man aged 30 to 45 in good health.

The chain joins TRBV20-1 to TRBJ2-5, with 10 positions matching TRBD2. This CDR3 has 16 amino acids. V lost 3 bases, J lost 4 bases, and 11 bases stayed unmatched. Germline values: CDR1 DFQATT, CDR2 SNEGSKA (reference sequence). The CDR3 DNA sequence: TGCAGTGCTAGTTACTTGGCTAGCGGGAGTCGAGAGACCCAGTACTTC. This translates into CSASYLASGSRETQYF.

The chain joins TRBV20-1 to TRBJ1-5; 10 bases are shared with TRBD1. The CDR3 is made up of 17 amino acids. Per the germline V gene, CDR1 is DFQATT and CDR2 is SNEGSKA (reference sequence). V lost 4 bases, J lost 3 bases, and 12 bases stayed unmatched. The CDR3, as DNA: TGCAGTGCTACTCAAGCGACAGGGGGCGGGAACAATCAGCCCCAGCATTTT. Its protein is CSATQATGGGNNQPQHF.

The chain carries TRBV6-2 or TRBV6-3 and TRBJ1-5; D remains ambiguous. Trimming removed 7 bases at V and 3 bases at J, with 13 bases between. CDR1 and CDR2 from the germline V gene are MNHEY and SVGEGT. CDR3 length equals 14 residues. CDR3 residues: CASNRPGSNQPQHF. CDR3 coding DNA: TGTGCCAGCAACAGACCGGGCTCCAATCAGCCCCAGCATTTT.

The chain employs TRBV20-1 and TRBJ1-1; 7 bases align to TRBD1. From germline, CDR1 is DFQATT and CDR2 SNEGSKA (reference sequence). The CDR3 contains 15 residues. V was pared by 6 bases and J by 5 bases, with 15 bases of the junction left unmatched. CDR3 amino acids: CSAMGQSPMGTEAFF. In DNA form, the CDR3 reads TGCAGTGCCATGGGACAGTCCCCAATGGGGACTGAAGCTTTCTTT.

CDR3: CASSQDRGPNIQYF. CDR3 nucleotide sequence: TGTGCCAGCAGCCAGGACAGGGGGCCCAACATTCAGTACTTC. The rearrangement links TRBV28 to TRBJ2-4; 11 bases agree with TRBD1. Germline values: CDR1 MDHEN, CDR2 SYDVKM. The CDR3 runs to 14 residues. V lost 6 bases and J lost 7; bases outside the gene matches: 5.

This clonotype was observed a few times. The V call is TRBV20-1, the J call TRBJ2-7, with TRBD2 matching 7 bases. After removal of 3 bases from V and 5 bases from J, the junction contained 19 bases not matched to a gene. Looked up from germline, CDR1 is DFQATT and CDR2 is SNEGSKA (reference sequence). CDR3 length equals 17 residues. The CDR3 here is CSASGIATRRESHEQYF. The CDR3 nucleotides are TGCAGTGCTAGCGGGATTGCGACGCGGCGGGAGTCCCACGAGCAGTACTTC.

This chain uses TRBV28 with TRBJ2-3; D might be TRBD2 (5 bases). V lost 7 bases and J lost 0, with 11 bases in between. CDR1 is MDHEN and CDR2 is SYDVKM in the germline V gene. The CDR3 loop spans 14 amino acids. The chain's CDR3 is CASTPRTSTDTQYF. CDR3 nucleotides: TGTGCCAGCACCCCCCGGACTAGCACAGATACGCAGTATTTT.

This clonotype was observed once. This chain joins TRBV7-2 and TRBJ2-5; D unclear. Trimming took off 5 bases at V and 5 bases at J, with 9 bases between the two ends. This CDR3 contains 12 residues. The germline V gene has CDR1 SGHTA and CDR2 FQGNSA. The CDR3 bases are TGTGCCAGCAGCCGCAGAGCGGAGACCCAGTACTTC. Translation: CASSRRAETQYF.